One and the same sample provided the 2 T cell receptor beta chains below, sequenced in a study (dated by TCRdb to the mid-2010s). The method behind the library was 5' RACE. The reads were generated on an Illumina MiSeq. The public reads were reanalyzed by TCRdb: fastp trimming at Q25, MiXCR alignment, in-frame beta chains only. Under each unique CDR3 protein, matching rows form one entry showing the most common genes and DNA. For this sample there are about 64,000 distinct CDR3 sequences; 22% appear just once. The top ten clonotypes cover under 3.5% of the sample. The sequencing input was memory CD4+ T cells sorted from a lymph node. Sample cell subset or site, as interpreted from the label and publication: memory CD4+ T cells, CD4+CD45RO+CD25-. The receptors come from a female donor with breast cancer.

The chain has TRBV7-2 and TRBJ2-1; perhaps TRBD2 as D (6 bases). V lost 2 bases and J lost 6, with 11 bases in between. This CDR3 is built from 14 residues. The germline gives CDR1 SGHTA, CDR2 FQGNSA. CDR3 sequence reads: CASSLQMGGNEQFF. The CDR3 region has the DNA TGTGCCAGCAGCTTACAGATGGGGGGCAATGAGCAGTTCTTC.

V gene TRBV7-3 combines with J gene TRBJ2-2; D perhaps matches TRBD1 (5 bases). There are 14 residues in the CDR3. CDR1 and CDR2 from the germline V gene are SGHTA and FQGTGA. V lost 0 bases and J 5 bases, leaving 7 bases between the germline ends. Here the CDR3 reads CASSLTPGTGELFF. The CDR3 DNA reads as TGTGCCAGCAGCTTAACCCCAGGGACCGGGGAGCTGTTTTTT.